The following is a TCR beta chain sequence with its context. Its matching antigen is unknown. Clones were read by immunoSEQ multiplex PCR, and TCRdb kept only the in-frame ones, dropping some. In the table there are roughly 18,000 clones, just over 90% of which are singletons. This entry is derived from a study of B cell selection in AIRE deficiency. Regulatory T cells were sorted as CD4+CD25hiCD127low/negative. Germline CDR1 and CDR2: KGHSH and LQKENI. CDR3 length equals 14 residues. V was clipped by 4 bases and J by 5 bases; unmatched bases: 5. Study-wide findings and caveats: AIRE-deficient Tconv and Treg repertoires matched healthy donors in TCRBV, CDR3 length, diversity.

This chain connects TRBV18 to TRBJ1-1; TRBD1 aligns across 9 bases. This receptor was obtained from a human donor in good health. The specimen was CD4+CD25+ Tregs sorted from PBMCs. DNA for the CDR3: TGTGCCAGCTCACTACAGGGGGCCGGGACTGAAGCTTTCTTT. It codes for CASSLQGAGTEAFF.